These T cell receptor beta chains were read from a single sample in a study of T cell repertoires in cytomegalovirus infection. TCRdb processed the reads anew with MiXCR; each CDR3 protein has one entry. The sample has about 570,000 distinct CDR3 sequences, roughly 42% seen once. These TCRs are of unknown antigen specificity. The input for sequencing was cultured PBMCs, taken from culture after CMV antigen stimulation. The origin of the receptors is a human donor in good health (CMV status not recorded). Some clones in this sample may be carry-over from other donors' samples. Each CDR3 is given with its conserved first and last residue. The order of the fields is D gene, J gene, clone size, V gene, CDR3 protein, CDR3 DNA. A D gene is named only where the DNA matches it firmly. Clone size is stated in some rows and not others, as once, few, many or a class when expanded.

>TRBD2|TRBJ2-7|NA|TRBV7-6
CASSLAPLAGGQGEQYF
TGTGCCAGCAGCTTAGCCCCCCTAGCGGGGGGGCAGGGCGAGCAGTACTTC
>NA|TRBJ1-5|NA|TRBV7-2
CASSPVPLQPQHF
TGTGCCAGCAGCCCAGTACCACTCCAGCCCCAGCATTTT
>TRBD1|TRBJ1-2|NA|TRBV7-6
CASSKKGQNYGYTF
TGTGCCAGCAGCAAAAAGGGACAGAACTATGGCTACACCTTC
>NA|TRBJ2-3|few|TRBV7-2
CASSLIGGGARGTDTQYF
TGTGCCAGCAGCTTAATAGGAGGGGGGGCGAGGGGCACAGATACGCAGTATTTT
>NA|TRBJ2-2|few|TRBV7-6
CASSPRGGARTGELFF
TGTGCCAGCAGCCCCAGAGGTGGAGCACGGACCGGGGAGCTGTTTTTT
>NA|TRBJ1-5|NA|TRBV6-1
CASSYHGYSNQPQHF
TGTGCCAGCAGTTACCACGGATATAGCAATCAGCCCCAGCATTTT
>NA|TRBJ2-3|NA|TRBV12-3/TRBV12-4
CASSFLLDTQYF
TGTGCCAGCAGTTTTCTTTTAGATACGCAGTATTTT
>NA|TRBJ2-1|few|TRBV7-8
CASSPGVGGPSYNEQFF
TGTGCCAGCAGCCCGGGGGTGGGGGGGCCGAGCTACAATGAGCAGTTCTTC
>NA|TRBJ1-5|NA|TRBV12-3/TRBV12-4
CASSPDLPPNQPQHF
TGTGCCAGCAGTCCCGACCTACCCCCAAATCAGCCCCAGCATTTT
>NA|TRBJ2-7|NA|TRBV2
CASSDGGGRYEQYF
TGTGCCAGCAGTGATGGAGGGGGAAGGTACGAGCAGTACTTC
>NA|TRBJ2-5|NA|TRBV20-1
CSARGGLQETQYF
TGCAGTGCTAGAGGGGGCCTACAAGAGACCCAGTACTTC
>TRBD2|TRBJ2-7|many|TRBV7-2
CASSSPPGVAGGNEQYF
TGTGCCAGCAGCTCGCCCCCCGGGGTAGCGGGAGGTAACGAGCAGTACTTC
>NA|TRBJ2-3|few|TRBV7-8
CASSQQRWGTDTQYF
TGTGCCAGCAGCCAACAGCGTTGGGGGACAGATACGCAGTATTTT
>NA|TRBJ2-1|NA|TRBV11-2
CASSPLRKGVPFF
TGTGCCAGCAGCCCACTTAGAAAAGGTGTTCCGTTCTTC
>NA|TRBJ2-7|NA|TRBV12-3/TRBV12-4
CASSLKRTNLYEQYF
TGTGCCAGCAGCCTCAAGAGGACCAACCTTTACGAGCAGTACTTC
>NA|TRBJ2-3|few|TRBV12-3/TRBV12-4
CASSLGPHTTDTQYF
TGTGCCAGCAGTTTGGGACCGCACACCACAGATACGCAGTATTTT
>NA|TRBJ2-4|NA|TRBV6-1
CASSFTGFDKNIQYF
TGTGCCAGCAGTTTTACAGGATTTGACAAAAACATTCAGTACTTC
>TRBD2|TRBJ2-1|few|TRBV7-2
CASSLGAGGPGEQFF
TGTGCCAGCAGCTTAGGGGCGGGAGGGCCAGGTGAGCAGTTCTTC
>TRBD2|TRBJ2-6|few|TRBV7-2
CASSLRRGGSGANVLTF
TGTGCCAGCAGCTTAAGGCGGGGGGGCTCTGGGGCCAACGTCCTGACTTTC
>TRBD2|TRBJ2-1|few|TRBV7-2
CASKASGSHNEQFF
TGTGCCAGCAAGGCAAGCGGGAGCCACAATGAGCAGTTCTTC
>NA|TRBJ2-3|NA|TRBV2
CASRRHRDSPGDTQYF
TGTGCCAGCAGGCGTCACCGGGACTCCCCCGGCGATACGCAGTATTTT
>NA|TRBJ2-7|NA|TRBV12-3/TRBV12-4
CASSAIGAGHHEQYF
TGTGCCAGCAGCGCCATTGGGGCAGGGCATCACGAGCAGTACTTC
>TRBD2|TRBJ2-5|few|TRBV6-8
CASSYLAGEETQYF
TGTGCCAGCAGTTACCTCGCGGGAGAAGAGACCCAGTACTTC
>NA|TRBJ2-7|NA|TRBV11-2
CASSHLKSSYEQYF
TGTGCCAGCAGCCACTTAAAATCGTCCTACGAGCAGTACTTC
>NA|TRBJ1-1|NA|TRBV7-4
CASSFSGFYTEAFF
TGTGCCAGCAGCTTCTCAGGGTTTTATACTGAAGCTTTCTTT
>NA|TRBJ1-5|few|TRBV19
CASSIFTQYSNQPQHF
TGTGCCAGTAGTATCTTCACACAGTATAGCAATCAGCCCCAGCATTTT
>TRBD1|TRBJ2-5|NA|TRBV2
CASTQGTGRETQYF
TGTGCCAGCACTCAGGGGACAGGTCGAGAGACCCAGTACTTC
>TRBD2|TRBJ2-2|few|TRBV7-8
CASSPIAGNTGELFF
TGTGCCAGCAGTCCCATAGCGGGAAACACCGGGGAGCTGTTTTTT
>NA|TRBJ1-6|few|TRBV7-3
CASSIPVEFGNSPLHF
TGTGCCAGCAGCATCCCCGTTGAGTTTGGGAATTCACCCCTCCACTTT
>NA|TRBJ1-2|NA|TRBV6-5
CASSNRAPPYGYTF
TGTGCCAGCAGCAACAGGGCCCCACCCTATGGCTACACCTTC
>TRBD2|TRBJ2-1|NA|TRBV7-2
CASSSRLAGSAEQFF
TGTGCCAGCAGCTCCCGACTAGCGGGAAGCGCTGAGCAGTTCTTC
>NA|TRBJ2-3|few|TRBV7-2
CASSYTSGTDTQYF
TGTGCCAGCAGCTACACTAGTGGCACAGATACGCAGTATTTT
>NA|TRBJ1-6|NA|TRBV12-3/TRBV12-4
CASTLGGSSYNSPLHF
TGTGCCAGCACCCTGGGCGGGAGCTCCTATAATTCACCCCTCCACTTT
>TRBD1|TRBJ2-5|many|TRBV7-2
CASSPDRGWEETQYF
TGTGCCAGCAGCCCGGACAGGGGTTGGGAAGAGACCCAGTACTTC
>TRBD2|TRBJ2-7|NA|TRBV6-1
CASRNLAGGPGEQYF
TGTGCCAGCAGGAACCTAGCGGGGGGGCCAGGCGAGCAGTACTTC
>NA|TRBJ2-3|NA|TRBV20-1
CSASSPTDTQYF
TGCAGTGCTAGTTCCCCGACAGATACGCAGTATTTT
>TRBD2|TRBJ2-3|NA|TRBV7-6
CASSFLLAGGTDTQYF
TGTGCCAGCAGCTTTCTACTAGCGGGAGGAACAGATACGCAGTATTTT
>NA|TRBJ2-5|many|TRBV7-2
CASSSQETQYF
TGTGCCAGCAGCTCTCAAGAGACCCAGTACTTC
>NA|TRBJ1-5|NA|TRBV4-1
CASSQVQGVGNQPQHF
TGCGCCAGCAGCCAAGTTCAGGGCGTGGGCAATCAGCCCCAGCATTTT
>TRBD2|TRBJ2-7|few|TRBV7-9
CASSLGLGTSSSYEQYF
TGTGCCAGCAGCTTAGGCCTCGGGACTAGCAGCTCCTACGAGCAGTACTTC
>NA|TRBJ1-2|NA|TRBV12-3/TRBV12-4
CASSIRLNYGYTF
TGTGCCAGCAGTATAAGACTTAACTATGGCTACACCTTC
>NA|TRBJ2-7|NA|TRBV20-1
CSATGQGNYEQYF
TGCAGTGCGACGGGGCAGGGGAACTACGAGCAGTACTTC
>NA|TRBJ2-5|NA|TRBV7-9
CASSSGFSQYF
TGTGCCAGCAGCTCCGGTTTTTCCCAGTACTTC
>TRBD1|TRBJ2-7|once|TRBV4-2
CASSLQSGQGSKVQYF
TGTGCCAGCAGCCTCCAGTCGGGACAGGGGTCTAAGGTGCAGTACTTC
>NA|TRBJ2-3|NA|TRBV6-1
CASSEGIAHTDTQYF
TGTGCCAGCAGTGAAGGTATAGCCCACACAGATACGCAGTATTTT
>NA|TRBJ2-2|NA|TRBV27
CASSRQGGGGELFF
TGTGCCAGCAGTAGACAGGGCGGGGGCGGGGAGCTGTTTTTT
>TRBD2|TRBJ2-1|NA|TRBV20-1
CSARRGLAGDNEQFF
TGCAGTGCTAGACGGGGACTAGCGGGTGACAATGAGCAGTTCTTC
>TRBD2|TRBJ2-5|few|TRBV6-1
CASTERGGGETQYF
TGTGCCAGCACCGAACGGGGCGGGGGAGAGACCCAGTACTTC
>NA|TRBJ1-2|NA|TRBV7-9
CASSLVGWEANYGYTF
TGTGCCAGCAGCTTAGTCGGGTGGGAAGCGAACTATGGCTACACCTTC
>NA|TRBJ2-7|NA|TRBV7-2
CASSFYVGEQYF
TGTGCCAGCAGCTTTTACGTCGGGGAGCAGTACTTC
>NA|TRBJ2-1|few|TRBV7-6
CASSFPRGSTYNEQFF
TGTGCCAGCAGCTTCCCACGGGGCTCTACCTACAATGAGCAGTTCTTC
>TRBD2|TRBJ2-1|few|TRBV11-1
CASTLIGGLAGHNEQFF
TGTGCCAGCACCCTCATCGGCGGACTAGCGGGTCACAATGAGCAGTTCTTC
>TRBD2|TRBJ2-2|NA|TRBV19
CASSIDLWSGRAAVTGELFF
TGTGCCAGTAGTATAGATCTTTGGAGCGGGAGGGCCGCGGTCACCGGGGAGCTGTTTTTT
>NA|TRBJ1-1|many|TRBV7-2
CASSTSLNTEAFF
NA
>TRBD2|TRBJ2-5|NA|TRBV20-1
CSASLAGGGTQYF
TGCAGTGCTTCCCTAGCGGGGGGGGGGACCCAGTACTTC
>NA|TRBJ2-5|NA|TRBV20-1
CSARVLAQETQYF
TGCAGTGCTAGAGTGCTAGCCCAAGAGACCCAGTACTTC
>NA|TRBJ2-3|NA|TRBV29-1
CSGKFRASDTQYF
TGCAGCGGCAAATTCCGGGCCTCAGATACGCAGTATTTT